Described below is a single T cell receptor (beta chain) sequence and its context. This clonotype is judged medium-sized (0.01 to 0.1%). Its antigen is not yet known. No clone much larger than this one lies a single base away; base qualities are absent. Libraries of naive CD8 T cells were built from anywhere between about 17,000 and 1,000,000 sorted cells, with 10%, 30% or 50% of the purified RNA used. Naive CD8 T cells, defined as CD8+CD4-CCR7+CD45RA+, were FACS-sorted into RLT Plus buffer on a BD FACSAria II. Detection sensitivity was tested by spiking Jurkat RNA equal to ten TCR copies' worth into samples containing roughly 19,000-1,100,000 naive CD8 T cells. Enrichment of CD8 T cells was performed with RosetteSep CD8+ T Cell Enrichment Cocktail and Ficoll-Paque, after which ACK red cell lysis was carried out. Libraries were made using PCR. The reads were generated on an Illumina HiSeq 4000. Bulk TCR libraries were prepared as previously described, using TCR primers listed in Table S5. Purification of total RNA was performed with the Qiagen AllPrep DNA/RNA kit. Before any analysis, reads coming from multiple sequencing runs of the same library were combined into one pool. As for how the authors treated the data: Reads were retained only if an exact TCR constant sequence was present, and the retained reads were trimmed to 150 nt and grouped according to their 12-nt molecular barcodes. Reads within each barcode group were sub-clustered using a 15% Levenshtein threshold, and quality-weighted consensus sequences were constructed for each RNA molecule. Non-functional sequences were discarded, and so were lower-count sequences lying one edit away from another sequence. Based on a fit of two negative binomial distributions, barcode sub-clusters having less than 20% of the maximum read count were discarded. TCRdb handled the public reads itself, with Q25 trimming in fastp and clone calling in MiXCR, and kept productive beta chains. Each entry is one CDR3 protein sequence, shown with its most common DNA and genes. TCRdb's processing, not the authors' own work, is the source of the V and J calls. The sample data list 5,600 or so distinct CDR3 sequences, and 15% to 20% of these were observed just once. The ten largest clones take up approximately 2.3% of the sample.

This specimen belongs to a study of molecular identifiers for immune sequencing clone quantification (dated by TCRdb to the late 2010s). Study-level background: For a replicate experiment, RNA from 20,000 or 100,000 naive CD8 T cells was divided into five aliquots, of which four were sequenced. This methods study benchmarked molecular-identifier clustering-based TCR repertoire sequencing (MIDCIRS) and TCR RNA copy counting, using CD8 T cells to do so. Findings and caveats that apply to the study as a whole: Spiked-in Jurkat TCR RNA (approximately 10 copies' worth), which is not part of the donor repertoire, was contained in the naive libraries. Modeling estimated 3 to 3.5 recovered TCR RNA copies per cell, compared with about 9.8 by digital PCR, which implies about 30% capture efficiency. Spiked-in Jurkat TCR RNA equal to a single cell's worth was reported to be detectable even within one million naive CD8 T cells. Clones above 20 RNA copies held over 99% of molecules in CMV-specific effector cells but under 1% in naive cells. The sizes of highly expanded clones could end up underestimated when identical TCR molecules share a barcode. When barcode sub-clustering was omitted, TCR diversity was inflated by chimeric consensus sequences, with chimeras reaching as high as 47%.

Specimen: naive CD8+ T cells from blood, with Jurkat cell RNA spiked in. Reading the label with the study, this specimen's cell subset or site is: FACS-sorted CD8+CD4-CCR7+CD45RA+ naive T cells. This receptor was identified in a human donor in good health. Some libraries in this study had Jurkat cell RNA spiked in.

The bases are TGTGCCAGCAGCCCAGACCCCGGTGAAGCTTTCTTT. This gives the protein CASSPDPGEAFF. The chain uses TRBV3-1 and TRBJ1-1; the D gene is not confidently resolved. The germline ends are 10 bases apart after V is trimmed by 4 bases and J by 7 bases. The germline V gene (reference sequence) supplies CDR1 LGHDT and CDR2 YNNKEL. The CDR3 spans 12 residues, from the cysteine through the phenylalanine. The DNA shown is the 36-base CDR3, in frame from base 1.